These T cell receptor beta chains were read from a single sample in a study of blood T cell repertoires in COVID-19. Repertoires were generated with immunoSEQ multiplex PCR, while TCRdb's copy carries only in-frame clones and drops some. Of roughly 190,000 clones in the sample, around 83% were seen once. The sequencing input was peripheral blood. The origin of the receptors is a woman in her forties with acute or convalescent COVID-19. CDR3s include the opening cysteine and the closing phenylalanine or tryptophan. The order of the fields is D gene, clone size, V gene, J gene, CDR3 protein, CDR3 DNA. The D gene is left open where the match is weak. A row's size may be missing; if present it is once, few, many or a size class.

d_call: TRBD1; clone_size: -; v_call: TRBV5-6; j_call: TRBJ1-1; cdr3_aa: CASRGQGENTEAFF; cdr3_nt: TGTGCCAGCAGGGGACAGGGAGAGAACACTGAAGCTTTCTTT
d_call: -; clone_size: -; v_call: TRBV7-6; j_call: TRBJ2-2; cdr3_aa: CASSLYKGPTGELFF; cdr3_nt: TGTGCCAGCAGCTTATACAAGGGGCCCACCGGGGAGCTGTTTTTT
d_call: TRBD1; clone_size: -; v_call: TRBV15; j_call: TRBJ1-2; cdr3_aa: CATSKGASNYGYTF; cdr3_nt: TGTGCCACCAGTAAGGGGGCCTCTAACTATGGCTACACCTTC
d_call: TRBD1; clone_size: -; v_call: TRBV6-4; j_call: TRBJ1-6; cdr3_aa: CASRTGVGAPLHF; cdr3_nt: TGTGCCAGCAGGACAGGGGTCGGGGCGCCCCTCCACTTT
d_call: TRBD1; clone_size: -; v_call: TRBV23-1; j_call: TRBJ2-2; cdr3_aa: CASSRGTGVSTGELFF; cdr3_nt: TGCGCCAGCAGTCGAGGGACAGGGGTGTCCACCGGGGAGCTGTTTTTT
d_call: TRBD1; clone_size: -; v_call: TRBV5-1; j_call: TRBJ2-2; cdr3_aa: CASSWGQGFAGELFF; cdr3_nt: TGCGCCAGCAGTTGGGGACAGGGTTTTGCCGGGGAGCTGTTTTTT
d_call: -; clone_size: once; v_call: TRBV19; j_call: TRBJ1-5; cdr3_aa: CASSSDRYNQPQHF; cdr3_nt: TGTGCCAGTAGTAGCGACAGGTATAATCAGCCCCAGCATTTT
d_call: TRBD1; clone_size: -; v_call: TRBV2; j_call: TRBJ2-1; cdr3_aa: CASSAAGGVFSQFF; cdr3_nt: TGTGCCAGCAGTGCGGCAGGGGGCGTCTTCTCGCAGTTCTTC
d_call: -; clone_size: -; v_call: TRBV6-6; j_call: TRBJ2-3; cdr3_aa: CASSLTGFTDTQYF; cdr3_nt: TGTGCCAGCAGTTTGACAGGCTTCACAGATACGCAGTATTTT
d_call: -; clone_size: -; v_call: TRBV5-4; j_call: TRBJ2-3; cdr3_aa: CASSLVHEAATQYF; cdr3_nt: TGTGCCAGCAGCTTGGTACATGAGGCGGCTACGCAGTATTTT
d_call: -; clone_size: few; v_call: TRBV14; j_call: TRBJ1-4; cdr3_aa: CASSQVSGRHNEKLFF; cdr3_nt: TGTGCCAGCAGCCAAGTATCTGGGAGACATAATGAAAAACTGTTTTTT
d_call: TRBD1; clone_size: -; v_call: TRBV7-2; j_call: TRBJ1-2; cdr3_aa: CASSVSGTGIGYTF; cdr3_nt: TGTGCCAGCAGCGTCTCCGGGACAGGGATCGGCTACACCTTC
d_call: -; clone_size: -; v_call: TRBV30; j_call: TRBJ2-7; cdr3_aa: CAWNSAGYEQYF; cdr3_nt: TGTGCCTGGAATTCAGCGGGCTACGAGCAGTACTTC
d_call: TRBD2; clone_size: -; v_call: TRBV19; j_call: TRBJ2-2; cdr3_aa: CASSNPTGGVVTGELFF; cdr3_nt: TGTGCCAGTAGTAACCCCACGGGGGGAGTGGTTACCGGGGAGCTGTTTTTT
d_call: TRBD1; clone_size: -; v_call: TRBV3-1/TRBV3-2; j_call: TRBJ1-5; cdr3_aa: CASSQGLPSTDRGGGQPQHF; cdr3_nt: TGTGCCAGCAGCCAAGGACTCCCCTCTACAGACAGGGGAGGGGGTCAGCCCCAGCATTTT
d_call: -; clone_size: -; v_call: TRBV6-6; j_call: TRBJ1-1; cdr3_aa: CASKRINTEAFF; cdr3_nt: TGTGCCAGCAAGAGGATCAACACTGAAGCTTTCTTT
d_call: TRBD1; clone_size: -; v_call: TRBV27; j_call: TRBJ1-6; cdr3_aa: CASSPSDWDRYSPLHF; cdr3_nt: TGTGCCAGCAGTCCCTCCGATTGGGACAGGTATTCACCCCTCCACTTT
d_call: -; clone_size: -; v_call: TRBV19; j_call: TRBJ1-1; cdr3_aa: CASSTGDAEAFF; cdr3_nt: TGTGCCAGTAGTACGGGGGATGCTGAAGCTTTCTTT
d_call: TRBD1; clone_size: -; v_call: TRBV5-1; j_call: TRBJ2-7; cdr3_aa: CASSVGQGLDEQYF; cdr3_nt: TGCGCCAGCAGCGTAGGACAGGGTTTGGACGAGCAGTACTTC
d_call: TRBD1; clone_size: -; v_call: TRBV27; j_call: TRBJ1-1; cdr3_aa: CASSLAGTGPQAFF; cdr3_nt: TGTGCCAGCAGTTTAGCAGGGACAGGGCCTCAAGCTTTCTTT
d_call: -; clone_size: -; v_call: TRBV30; j_call: TRBJ1-1; cdr3_aa: CAWDGHKNTEAFF; cdr3_nt: TGTGCCTGGGATGGACATAAGAACACTGAAGCTTTCTTT
d_call: -; clone_size: -; v_call: TRBV18; j_call: TRBJ1-5; cdr3_aa: CASSPASGSNQPQHF; cdr3_nt: TGTGCCAGCTCACCCGCAAGCGGTAGCAATCAGCCCCAGCATTTT
d_call: TRBD2; clone_size: -; v_call: TRBV28; j_call: TRBJ2-1; cdr3_aa: CASSPAGTSGRWDPFF; cdr3_nt: TGTGCCAGCAGCCCAGCCGGGACTAGCGGGAGGTGGGATCCGTTCTTC
d_call: -; clone_size: few; v_call: TRBV5-1; j_call: TRBJ1-5; cdr3_aa: CASSLDSSNQPQHF; cdr3_nt: TGCGCCAGCAGCTTGGACAGTAGCAATCAGCCCCAGCATTTT
d_call: -; clone_size: -; v_call: TRBV28; j_call: TRBJ2-1; cdr3_aa: CASSSRRGHNEQFF; cdr3_nt: TGTGCCAGCAGTTCGAGGAGGGGTCACAATGAGCAGTTCTTC
d_call: -; clone_size: -; v_call: TRBV4-1; j_call: TRBJ2-7; cdr3_aa: CASSQDPGRAYFEQYF; cdr3_nt: TGCGCCAGCAGCCAAGATCCAGGCAGGGCCTACTTCGAGCAGTACTTC
d_call: TRBD1; clone_size: few; v_call: TRBV6-6; j_call: TRBJ1-2; cdr3_aa: CASGPGTALPPSGGYTF; cdr3_nt: TGTGCCAGCGGTCCAGGGACAGCCCTACCTCCTAGTGGTGGCTACACCTTC
d_call: -; clone_size: -; v_call: TRBV7-2; j_call: TRBJ2-6; cdr3_aa: CASVSRGGANVLTF; cdr3_nt: TGTGCCAGCGTATCCAGGGGCGGGGCCAACGTCCTGACTTTC
d_call: TRBD1; clone_size: -; v_call: TRBV3-1/TRBV3-2; j_call: TRBJ1-4; cdr3_aa: CASSLTGATNEKLFF; cdr3_nt: TGTGCCAGCAGCCTCACAGGGGCGACTAATGAAAAACTGTTTTTT
d_call: TRBD1; clone_size: -; v_call: TRBV4-1; j_call: TRBJ2-7; cdr3_aa: CASSQENRDRFYEQYF; cdr3_nt: TGCGCCAGCAGCCAGGAAAACCGGGACAGGTTCTACGAGCAGTACTTC
d_call: -; clone_size: -; v_call: TRBV5-1; j_call: TRBJ2-5; cdr3_aa: CASTIRDSRRETQYF; cdr3_nt: TGCGCCAGCACAATACGTGACAGCAGGCGGGAGACCCAGTACTTC
d_call: TRBD1; clone_size: -; v_call: TRBV7-2; j_call: TRBJ1-4; cdr3_aa: CASSPIPQGEDEKLFF; cdr3_nt: TGTGCCAGCAGCCCCATACCACAGGGGGAGGATGAAAAACTGTTTTTT
d_call: -; clone_size: -; v_call: TRBV4-1; j_call: TRBJ1-1; cdr3_aa: CASSQEASVGGTEAFF; cdr3_nt: TGCGCCAGCAGCCAAGAGGCCTCGGTGGGGGGCACTGAAGCTTTCTTT
d_call: TRBD1; clone_size: -; v_call: TRBV28; j_call: TRBJ1-2; cdr3_aa: CASRGTGASPGGYTF; cdr3_nt: TGTGCCAGCAGGGGGACAGGGGCCAGCCCGGGAGGCTACACCTTC
d_call: -; clone_size: -; v_call: TRBV11-3; j_call: TRBJ2-3; cdr3_aa: CASSQNSGHTDTQYF; cdr3_nt: TGTGCCAGCAGTCAAAACTCTGGGCACACAGATACGCAGTATTTT
d_call: -; clone_size: -; v_call: TRBV28; j_call: TRBJ1-2; cdr3_aa: CASQDYNPKRDGYTF; cdr3_nt: TGTGCCAGCCAGGACTACAACCCGAAAAGAGACGGCTACACCTTC
d_call: TRBD1; clone_size: -; v_call: TRBV28; j_call: TRBJ2-3; cdr3_aa: CASTPLLRGQSTDTQYF; cdr3_nt: TGTGCCAGCACCCCCCTTTTGAGGGGGCAAAGCACAGATACGCAGTATTTT
d_call: TRBD1; clone_size: -; v_call: TRBV5-1; j_call: TRBJ1-1; cdr3_aa: CASNRDSNSNTEAFF; cdr3_nt: TGCGCCAGCAACCGGGACAGCAACTCGAACACTGAAGCTTTCTTT
d_call: -; clone_size: -; v_call: TRBV11-3; j_call: TRBJ2-7; cdr3_aa: CASSLTGNREQYF; cdr3_nt: TGTGCCAGCAGCTTAACGGGGAATCGAGAGCAGTACTTC
d_call: TRBD1; clone_size: few; v_call: TRBV27; j_call: TRBJ1-4; cdr3_aa: CASSLSRTGFFTNEKLFF; cdr3_nt: TGTGCCAGCAGTTTATCGAGGACAGGGTTTTTCACTAATGAAAAACTGTTTTTT
d_call: -; clone_size: -; v_call: TRBV6-5; j_call: TRBJ1-2; cdr3_aa: CASSLTRGSNYGYTF; cdr3_nt: TGTGCCAGCAGCCTAACAAGGGGCTCTAACTATGGCTACACCTTC
d_call: -; clone_size: -; v_call: TRBV4-1; j_call: TRBJ2-2; cdr3_aa: CASSQLNIWNTGELFF; cdr3_nt: TGCGCCAGCAGCCAATTAAACATTTGGAACACCGGGGAGCTGTTTTTT
d_call: TRBD2; clone_size: -; v_call: TRBV28; j_call: TRBJ2-5; cdr3_aa: CASHTSSWGGVGETQYF; cdr3_nt: TGTGCCAGCCACACGTCCTCCTGGGGGGGAGTGGGAGAGACCCAGTACTTC
d_call: -; clone_size: -; v_call: TRBV3-1/TRBV3-2; j_call: TRBJ1-1; cdr3_aa: CASSQGLVNTEAFF; cdr3_nt: TGTGCCAGCAGCCAAGGATTAGTGAACACTGAAGCTTTCTTT
d_call: -; clone_size: -; v_call: TRBV7-8; j_call: TRBJ2-2; cdr3_aa: CASSLAGANGELFF; cdr3_nt: TGTGCCAGCAGCTTAGCGGGGGCGAACGGGGAGCTGTTTTTT
d_call: TRBD1; clone_size: -; v_call: TRBV30; j_call: TRBJ1-4; cdr3_aa: CAWHRLPPSTGGREKLFF; cdr3_nt: TGTGCCTGGCACCGACTCCCCCCCTCAACAGGGGGGAGGGAAAAACTGTTTTTT
d_call: -; clone_size: -; v_call: TRBV5-1; j_call: TRBJ1-5; cdr3_aa: CASSSGYSNQPQHF; cdr3_nt: TGCGCCAGCAGCTCAGGTTATAGCAATCAGCCCCAGCATTTT
d_call: -; clone_size: once; v_call: TRBV7-9; j_call: TRBJ2-3; cdr3_aa: CASSLSKDTQYF; cdr3_nt: TGTGCCAGCAGCTTATCTAAAGATACGCAGTATTTT
d_call: -; clone_size: -; v_call: TRBV5-1; j_call: TRBJ1-5; cdr3_aa: CASSLVPGNQPQHF; cdr3_nt: TGCGCCAGCAGCTTGGTACCAGGCAATCAGCCCCAGCATTTT
d_call: -; clone_size: -; v_call: TRBV4-2; j_call: TRBJ2-7; cdr3_aa: CASSQVWRERSYEQYF; cdr3_nt: TGTGCCAGCAGCCAAGTTTGGAGGGAACGGTCCTACGAGCAGTACTTC
d_call: TRBD1; clone_size: few; v_call: TRBV13; j_call: TRBJ1-2; cdr3_aa: CASSARDSTGYGYTF; cdr3_nt: TGTGCCAGCAGCGCGCGGGACAGCACGGGCTATGGCTACACCTTC
d_call: -; clone_size: -; v_call: TRBV28; j_call: TRBJ1-5; cdr3_aa: CASRNRASNQPQHF; cdr3_nt: TGTGCCAGCAGGAACAGGGCAAGCAATCAGCCCCAGCATTTT
d_call: -; clone_size: few; v_call: TRBV9; j_call: TRBJ1-2; cdr3_aa: CASSRQGSQLIYGYTF; cdr3_nt: TGTGCCAGCAGTAGGCAGGGGTCCCAATTAATTTATGGCTACACCTTC